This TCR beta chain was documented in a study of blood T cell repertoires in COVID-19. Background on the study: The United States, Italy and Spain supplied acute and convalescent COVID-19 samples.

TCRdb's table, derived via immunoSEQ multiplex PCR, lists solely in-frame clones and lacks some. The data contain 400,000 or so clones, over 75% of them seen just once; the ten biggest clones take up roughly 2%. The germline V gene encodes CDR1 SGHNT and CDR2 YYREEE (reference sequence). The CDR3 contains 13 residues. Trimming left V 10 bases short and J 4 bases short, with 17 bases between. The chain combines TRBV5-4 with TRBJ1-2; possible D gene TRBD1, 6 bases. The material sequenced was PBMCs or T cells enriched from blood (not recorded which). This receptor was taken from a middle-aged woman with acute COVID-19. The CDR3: CAGSKGQTYGYTF. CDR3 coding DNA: TGTGCCGGTTCCAAAGGACAGACCTATGGCTACACCTTC.